The 30 T cell receptor beta chains presented below share a single source sample, sequenced in a study of blood T cells in healthy people across ages. Primed by a sample-barcoded 5' primer and a J-beta primer mix, a second PCR proceeded for about 6 to 12 cycles. TCRdb ran MiXCR on the 5' RACE reads and lists one entry per CDR3 protein. Here the sample spans 650,000 to 900,000 distinct CDR3 sequences, about 59% being singletons. Material for sequencing was blood. The receptor set was obtained from a young man in good health.

As concerns this clonotype: A read error may account for a junction end that differs from germline. The rearrangement joins TRBV4-3 to TRBJ2-1; 8 bases map to TRBD2. The CDR3 covers 18 residues. The germline V gene encodes CDR1 LGHNA and CDR2 YSLEER. Here the CDR3 reads CAGSQGRGGPIYYNEQFF. The CDR3 coding sequence is TGCGCCGGCAGCCAAGGTCGGGGGGGGCCGATATATTACAATGAGCAGTTCTTC.

The chain is built from TRBV20-1 and TRBJ2-1; 7 positions agree with TRBD2. The CDR3 is 14 residues long. The V segment lost 5 bases and the J segment 7 bases; nucleotides outside the gene matches: 11. The germline V gene encodes CDR1 DFQATT and CDR2 SNEGSKA (reference sequence). CDR3: CSAGAWGGWNEQFF. As DNA, the CDR3 is TGCAGTGCTGGCGCGTGGGGGGGGTGGAATGAGCAGTTCTTC.

This chain links TRBV5-1 with TRBJ1-5, with 9 bases that match TRBD1. CDR3 length equals 15 residues. J lost 6 bases, V lost 4 bases, and 8 bases had no gene match. Germline-derived CDR1 and CDR2 are SGHRS and YFSETQ. The CDR3 DNA sequence: TGCGCCAGCAGCGCCACGGGACAGGGCGGTCAGCCCCAGCATTTT. Translating it yields CASSATGQGGQPQHF.

The chain is built from TRBV7-2 and TRBJ1-2, with 10 bases matching TRBD1. The CDR3 runs to 14 residues. Germline loops: CDR1 SGHTA, CDR2 FQGNSA. Trimming removed 8 bases from V and 4 bases from J; junction bases left unmatched: 7. DNA for the CDR3: TGTGCCAGCGGCCGGGACAGGGGACTCTATGGCTACACCTTC. Translating gives CASGRDRGLYGYTF.

On this clonotype itself: The junction shows a germline mismatch at one end, possibly a read error. This chain joins TRBV7-2 and TRBJ2-3, with 9 bases aligning to TRBD2. The germline V gene encodes CDR1 SGHTA and CDR2 FQGNSA. This CDR3 is 17 amino acids long. The CDR3 loop is CACSVSGGAAGTDTQYF. In DNA form, the CDR3 reads TGTGCCTGCAGCGTTAGCGGGGGTGCTGCCGGCACAGATACGCAGTATTTT.

The chain links TRBV27 to TRBJ2-7; D is undetermined. The V end was cut by 0 bases, the J end by 5 bases, with 11 bases between. Germline loops: CDR1 MNHEY, CDR2 SMNVEV (reference sequence). This CDR3 contains 14 residues. CDR3 sequence: CASSLSSTTHEQYF. The CDR3, as DNA: TGTGCCAGCAGTTTATCGTCAACTACCCACGAGCAGTACTTC.

V and J are TRBV5-1 and TRBJ2-1; 8 bases match TRBD1. The CDR3 consists of 15 residues. J was trimmed by 6 bases and V by 0 bases; bases with no gene match: 5. Germline V gene lookup returns CDR1 SGHRS and CDR2 YFSETQ. The CDR3 DNA reads TGCGCCAGCAGCTTGGAAACAGGGGGATCCAATGAGCAGTTCTTC. The encoded protein is CASSLETGGSNEQFF.

This chain uses TRBV28 with TRBJ1-6, with TRBD1 matching 10 bases. This CDR3 has 13 residues. Germline assignment: CDR1 MDHEN and CDR2 SYDVKM. Trimming took 7 bases from V and 7 from J; bases not matched to a gene: 1. The CDR3 sequence is CASMTGGNSPLHF. The CDR3 DNA sequence: TGTGCCAGCATGACAGGGGGCAATTCACCCCTCCACTTT.

The V and J genes are TRBV11-2 and TRBJ2-1, with 8 bases identical to TRBD2. Looked up from germline, CDR1 is SGHAT and CDR2 is FQNNGV. The ends lost 2 bases at V and 7 bases at J; junction bases unmatched: 4. The CDR3 runs 14 residues. The CDR3 reads CASSLHRGGNEQFF. The CDR3, as DNA: TGTGCCAGCAGCTTACATCGGGGGGGAAATGAGCAGTTCTTC.

The chain joins TRBV12-3 or TRBV12-4 to TRBJ2-7; TRBD1 agrees at 10 bases. V was clipped by 5 bases and J by 5 bases; unmatched bases: 9. The CDR3 length is 15 residues. CDR3 residues: CASSTPGQGRDEQYF. The CDR3 DNA reads as TGTGCCAGCAGTACACCGGGACAGGGGCGAGACGAGCAGTACTTC.

The V call is TRBV5-1, the J call TRBJ2-5; a weak D match, TRBD1 (7 bases). The CDR3 totals 15 residues. V dropped 1 base and J dropped 1 base, with 11 bases sitting between them. Germline CDR1 SGHRS, CDR2 YFSETQ. CDR3 coding DNA: TGCGCCAGCAGCTTGCGCGGGACAGCCCAAGAGACCCAGTACTTC. Translated: CASSLRGTAQETQYF.

This clonotype was detected only a few times. The rearrangement joins TRBV5-1 to TRBJ2-7; the D gene is possibly TRBD1 (6 bases). The CDR3 totals 13 residues. V gave up 4 bases and J gave up 4 bases, with 12 bases separating them. CDR1 SGHRS and CDR2 YFSETQ come from the germline V gene. This CDR3 is CASSAAQGYEQYF. The CDR3 coding sequence is TGCGCCAGCAGCGCTGCACAGGGTTACGAGCAGTACTTC.

The V and J genes are TRBV4-2 and TRBJ1-6, with D unresolved. Germline loops: CDR1 LGHNA, CDR2 YNFKEQ. CDR3 length: 17 amino acids. Trimming pared 1 base from V and 0 bases from J, leaving 10 bases between. The CDR3 reads CASSQAQLSSYNSPLHF. The CDR3 coding sequence is TGTGCCAGCAGCCAAGCGCAGCTGAGCTCCTATAATTCACCCCTCCACTTT.

Of note for this clonotype: An end of the junction does not agree with germline; a read error may underlie this. The chain recombines TRBV20-1 with TRBJ2-1; possibly TRBD1 for D (6 bases). The CDR3 has 14 amino acids. Germline CDR1 reads DFQATT; CDR2 reads SNEGSKA (reference sequence). CDR3 protein: CSTRGHNSYNEQFF. CDR3 DNA: TGCAGTACTAGGGGACACAACTCCTACAATGAGCAGTTCTTC.

The chain has TRBV2 and TRBJ2-1, with 9 bases lining up with TRBD1. CDR1 and CDR2 from the germline V gene are SNHLY and FYNNEI. V lost 4 bases and J lost 6; bases outside the gene matches: 7. This CDR3 comprises 15 residues. CDR3 in DNA: TGTGCCAGCAGTGTTGTGGGACAGGGCCCCAATGAGCAGTTCTTC. The encoded protein is CASSVVGQGPNEQFF.

The chain uses TRBV20-1 and TRBJ2-1; D unresolved. Trimming took 4 bases from V and 4 from J, leaving 17 bases between them. The CDR3 runs 15 residues. Germline V gives CDR1 DFQATT, CDR2 SNEGSKA (reference sequence). CDR3: CSANQALVSYNEQFF. The CDR3, as DNA: TGCAGTGCTAACCAAGCGTTGGTTTCTTACAATGAGCAGTTCTTC.

The chain recombines TRBV27 with TRBJ2-2; 9 bases map to TRBD1. The CDR3 loop spans 15 amino acids. J was trimmed by 5 bases and V by 6 bases; bases with no gene match: 7. Germline V CDR1 and CDR2: MNHEY, SMNVEV (reference sequence). CDR3 nucleotide sequence: TGTGCCAGCAGGGCCGGGACAGGGACTACCGGGGAGCTGTTTTTT. This sequence encodes CASRAGTGTTGELFF.

This rearrangement joins TRBV29-1 to TRBJ2-3, with no clear D. Germline V gene sequence: CDR1 SQVTM, CDR2 ANQGSEA. V dropped 5 bases and J dropped 6 bases, with 6 bases sitting between them. This CDR3 has 10 amino acids. This chain's CDR3 is CSVSKDTQYF. The CDR3 nucleotides read TGCAGCGTTAGTAAGGATACGCAGTATTTT.

The rearrangement joins TRBV7-2 to TRBJ2-1, with D tentatively TRBD2 (7 bases). The J call is in doubt because the DNA end fits TRBJ2-7 better. CDR3 length: 15 amino acids. Germline values: CDR1 SGHTA, CDR2 FQGNSA. This chain's CDR3 is CASSLEGGRGYEQYF. The CDR3 DNA reads as TGTGCCAGCAGCTTAGAGGGGGGGCGCGGGTACGAGCAGTACTTC.

This clonotype was detected ten times or more. The chain has TRBV7-2 and TRBJ2-7, with 10 nucleotides matching TRBD2. The trim removed 0 bases at V and 4 bases at J, leaving 3 bases unmatched. The CDR3 consists of 15 residues. Germline-derived CDR1 and CDR2 are SGHTA and FQGNSA. The CDR3 DNA follows: TGTGCCAGCAGCTTAGCAGCGGGGGGGAGGTACGAGCAGTACTTC. Its translation: CASSLAAGGRYEQYF.

The chain recombines TRBV5-1 with TRBJ2-7; possibly TRBD1 for D (5 bases). Looked up from germline, CDR1 is SGHRS and CDR2 is YFSETQ. The V and J ends lost 0 bases and 4 bases respectively, with 14 bases between them. This CDR3 region has 15 residues. In DNA, the CDR3 is TGCGCCAGCAGCTTGGCCGCAGGGCCTGAATACGAGCAGTACTTC. This codes for CASSLAAGPEYEQYF.

This clonotype was counted between two and nine times. The gene calls are TRBV20-1 and TRBJ2-7; D remains unclear. The CDR3 has 12 residues. Germline V lookup: CDR1 DFQATT, CDR2 SNEGSKA (reference sequence). Trimming left V 1 base short and J 0 bases short, with 4 bases between. For the CDR3, the DNA is TGCAGTGCTAGAGTGAGCTCCTACGAGCAGTACTTC. Translating it yields CSARVSSYEQYF.

The V call is TRBV9, the J call TRBJ2-4; TRBD1 might be the D (5 bases). Germline values: CDR1 SGDLS, CDR2 YYNGEE. This CDR3 region has 14 residues. V lost 2 bases to trimming and J lost 5 bases, with 11 bases between them. As DNA, the CDR3 is TGTGCCAGCAGCGTGCAGGGTTCCCAAAACATTCAGTACTTC. This codes for CASSVQGSQNIQYF.

V usage is TRBV2 and J usage is TRBJ1-6; D is unclear. Germline lookup yields CDR1 SNHLY and CDR2 FYNNEI. This CDR3 comprises 14 residues. V was trimmed by 6 bases and J by 7 bases, leaving 13 bases between them. CDR3 sequence (DNA): TGTGCCAGCAGAGGCGACGGGATAAATTCACCCCTCCACTTT. Residues: CASRGDGINSPLHF. Full variable domain (missing parts from reference TRBV2 and TRBJ1-6): EPEVTQTPSHQVTQMGQEVILRCVPISNHLYFYWYRQILGQKVEFLVSFYNNEISEKSEIFDDQFSVERPDGSNFTLKIRSTKLEDSAMYFCASRGDGINSPLHFGNGTRLTVT.

V is TRBV12-3 or TRBV12-4 and J is TRBJ1-3; 10 bases are shared with TRBD1. V shed 5 bases, J shed 9 bases, and the junction held 10 bases outside the gene matches. The CDR3 is made up of 15 amino acids. The CDR3: CASSAPGQGPGTIYF. CDR3 DNA sequence: TGTGCCAGCAGTGCACCGGGACAGGGGCCAGGCACCATATATTTT.

This chain connects TRBV10-3 to TRBJ2-1, with 16 nucleotides matching TRBD2. Per germline, CDR1 ENHRY and CDR2 SYGVKD. With V trimmed by 6 bases and J by 2 bases, 4 bases remained unmatched. This CDR3 spans 17 amino acids. The CDR3 DNA sequence: TGTGCCATCAGAGGGACTAGCGGGGGGGTGGCCTACAATGAGCAGTTCTTC. Translation gives CAIRGTSGGVAYNEQFF.

This chain joins TRBV29-1 and TRBJ2-7, with D perhaps given as TRBD1 or TRBD2 (5 bases each). The CDR3 spans 12 residues. Germline CDR1 reads SQVTM; CDR2 reads ANQGSEA. The V end was cut by 4 bases, the J end by 3 bases, with 10 bases between. The CDR3 region has the DNA TGCAGCGTTGCGAGGGGTTTCTACGAGCAGTACTTC. This translates into CSVARGFYEQYF.

The chain is built from TRBV4-3 and TRBJ2-7; 7 positions match TRBD2. The CDR3 is 16 amino acids. With 1 base clipped from V and 1 base from J, the junction kept 7 bases outside the gene matches. Per the germline V gene, CDR1 is LGHNA and CDR2 is YSLEER. Written as DNA, the CDR3 is TGCGCCAGCAGCCAAGGCTCCGGGGGGACGTCCTACGAGCAGTACTTC. It is translated as CASSQGSGGTSYEQYF.

The V and J genes are TRBV6-1 and TRBJ1-4; 7 bases are a match to TRBD1. There are 14 residues in the CDR3. Germline CDR1 is MNHNS and CDR2 is SASEGT. Trimming at V came to 11 bases and at J to 7 bases, leaving 13 bases not matched to a gene. CDR3 amino acids: CAASKQGPSEKLFF. CDR3 DNA sequence: TGTGCCGCAAGCAAACAGGGGCCTTCTGAAAAACTGTTTTTT.

In this sample, this clonotype turned up a few times. The chain employs TRBV9 and TRBJ2-7, with TRBD2 identical over 11 bases. This CDR3 is built from 14 residues. J was trimmed by 6 bases and V by 0 bases; bases with no gene match: 2. In germline, CDR1 is SGDLS, CDR2 YYNGEE. The CDR3 DNA reads TGTGCCAGCAGCGTAGGGCTAGCGGGGGGCGAGCAGTACTTC. Protein product: CASSVGLAGGEQYF.